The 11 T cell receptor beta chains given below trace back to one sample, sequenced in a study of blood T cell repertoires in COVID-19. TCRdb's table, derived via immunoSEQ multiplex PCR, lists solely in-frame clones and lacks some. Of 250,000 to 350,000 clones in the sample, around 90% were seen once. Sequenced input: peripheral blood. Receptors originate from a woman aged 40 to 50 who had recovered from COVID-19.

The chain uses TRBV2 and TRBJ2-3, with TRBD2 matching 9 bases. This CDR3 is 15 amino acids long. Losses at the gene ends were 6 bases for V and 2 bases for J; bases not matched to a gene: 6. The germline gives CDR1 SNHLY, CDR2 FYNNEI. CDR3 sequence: CASSPTSGYTDTQYF. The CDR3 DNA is TGTGCCAGCAGCCCGACTAGCGGCTACACAGATACGCAGTATTTT.

The CDR3 nucleotides are TGTGCCTGGAGCGGACAGGGGTGGTATGGCTACACCTTC. It translates to CAWSGQGWYGYTF. This sequence joins TRBV30 and TRBJ1-2; 9 bases are shared with TRBD1. The CDR3 sequence is 13 residues long. CDR1 and CDR2 from the germline V gene are GTSNPN and SVGIG (reference sequence). Trimming took 3 bases from V and 5 from J; bases not matched to a gene: 4.

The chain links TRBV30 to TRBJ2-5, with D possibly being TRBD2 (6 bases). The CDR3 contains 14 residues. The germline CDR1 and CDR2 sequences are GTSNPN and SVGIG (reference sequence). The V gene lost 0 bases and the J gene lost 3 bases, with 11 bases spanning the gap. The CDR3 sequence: CAWSVGGVEETQYF. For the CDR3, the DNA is TGTGCCTGGAGTGTTGGCGGGGTAGAAGAGACCCAGTACTTC. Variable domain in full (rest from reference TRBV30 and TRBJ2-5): SQTIHQWPATLVQPVGSPLSLECTVEGTSNPNLYWYRQAAGRGLQLLFYSVGIGQISSEVPQNLSASRPQDRQFILSSKKLLLSDSGFYLCAWSVGGVEETQYFGPGTRLLVL.

Here the CDR3 DNA reads TGTGCCACCAGGACAAGCGGGGCCTACAATGAGCAGTTCTTC. Translation: CATRTSGAYNEQFF. V and J are TRBV15 and TRBJ2-1, with 7 bases fitting TRBD2. Germline CDR1 and CDR2: LNHNV and YYDKDF (reference sequence). The ends lost 6 bases at V and 2 bases at J; junction bases unmatched: 4. The CDR3 is 14 amino acids.

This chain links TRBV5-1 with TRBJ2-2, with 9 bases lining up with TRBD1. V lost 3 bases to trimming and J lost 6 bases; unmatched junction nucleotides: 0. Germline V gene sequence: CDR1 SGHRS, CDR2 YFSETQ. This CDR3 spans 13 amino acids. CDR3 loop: CASSWTGAGELFF. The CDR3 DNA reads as TGCGCCAGCAGCTGGACAGGGGCCGGGGAGCTGTTTTTT.

CDR3 DNA: TGTGCCGGAACGAGCGGGAGCTTTTACAATGAGCAGTTCTTC. Protein sequence: CAGTSGSFYNEQFF. The V gene is TRBV30, the J gene TRBJ2-1, with 8 bases aligning to TRBD2. Germline-derived CDR1 and CDR2 are GTSNPN and SVGIG (reference sequence). The V and J ends lost 8 bases and 4 bases, in that order; junction bases with no gene match: 10. The CDR3 loop spans 14 amino acids.

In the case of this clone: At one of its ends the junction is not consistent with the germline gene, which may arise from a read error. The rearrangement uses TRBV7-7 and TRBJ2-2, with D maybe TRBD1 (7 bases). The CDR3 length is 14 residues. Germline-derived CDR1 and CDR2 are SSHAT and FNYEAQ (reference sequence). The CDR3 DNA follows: TGTGCTAGCAGCCCGCAGGGGGGTCACGGGGAGCTGTTTTTT. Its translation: CASSPQGGHGELFF.

CDR3 sequence reads: CASSPGTSTDTQYF. The CDR3 bases are TGCGCCAGCAGCCCGGGGACTAGCACAGATACGCAGTATTTT. This chain links TRBV5-1 with TRBJ2-3, with a possible D match to TRBD2 (6 bases). Looked up from germline, CDR1 is SGHRS and CDR2 is YFSETQ. The CDR3 length is 14 residues. V lost 4 bases and J lost 0, with 9 bases in between. The variable domain in full, completed from reference TRBV5-1 and TRBJ2-3, reads KAGVTQTPRYLIKTRGQQVTLSCSPISGHRSVSWYQQTPGQGLQFLFEYFSETQRNKGNFPGRFSGRQFSNSRSEMNVSTLELGDSALYLCASSPGTSTDTQYFGPGTRLTVL.

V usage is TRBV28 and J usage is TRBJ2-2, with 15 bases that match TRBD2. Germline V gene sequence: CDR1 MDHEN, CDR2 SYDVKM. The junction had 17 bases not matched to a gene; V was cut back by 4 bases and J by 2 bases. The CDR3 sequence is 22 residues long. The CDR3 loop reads CASSSTTGTSGRLSYNTGELFF. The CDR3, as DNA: TGTGCCAGCAGTTCAACTACCGGGACTAGCGGGAGGCTCTCTTACAACACCGGGGAGCTGTTTTTT. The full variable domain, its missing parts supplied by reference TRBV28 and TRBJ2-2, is DVKVTQSSRYLVKRTGEKVFLECVQDMDHENMFWYRQDPGLGLRLIYFSYDVKMKEKGDIPEGYSVSREKKERFSLILESASTNQTSMYLCASSSTTGTSGRLSYNTGELFFGEGSRLTVL.

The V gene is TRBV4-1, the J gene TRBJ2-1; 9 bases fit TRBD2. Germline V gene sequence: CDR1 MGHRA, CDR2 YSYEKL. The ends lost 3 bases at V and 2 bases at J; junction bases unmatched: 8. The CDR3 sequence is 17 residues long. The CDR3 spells CASSHPIAGDPYNEQFF. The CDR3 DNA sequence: TGCGCCAGCAGCCATCCTATAGCGGGAGATCCCTACAATGAGCAGTTCTTC.

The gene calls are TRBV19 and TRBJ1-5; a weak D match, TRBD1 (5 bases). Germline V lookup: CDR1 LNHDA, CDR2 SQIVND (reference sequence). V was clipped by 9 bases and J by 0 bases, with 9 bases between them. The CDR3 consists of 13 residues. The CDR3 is CASSDISNQPQHF. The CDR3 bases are TGTGCCAGCTCGGACATTAGCAATCAGCCCCAGCATTTT.